The 18 T cell receptor beta chains listed next were all sequenced from one sample in a study of T-cell reconstitution after alpha-beta-depleted transplantation in children. During its preparation, the TCRbeta library received unique molecular identifiers. TCRdb re-called the PCR reads through MiXCR, storing one row per CDR3 protein. The data contain approximately 350,000 distinct CDR3 sequences, around 10% of them seen just once; the ten biggest clones take up 2% to 3%. The sequences come from PBMCs from the stem cell graft donor, collected from the stem cell graft. These receptors were obtained from a human donor who donated a stem cell graft to a child with acute lymphoblastic leukemia.

This clonotype turned up a few times. The V call is TRBV4-3, the J call TRBJ2-3; D is possibly TRBD2 (6 bases). The germline gives CDR1 LGHNA, CDR2 YSLEER. The CDR3 contains 14 residues. Between the trimmed V and J ends, which lost 3 bases and 1 base, there was a span of 8 bases. This chain's CDR3 is CASSHSSGTDTQYF. The CDR3 DNA is TGCGCCAGCAGCCACTCTAGCGGCACAGATACGCAGTATTTT.

This clonotype came up many times. The CDR3 reads CASSVARQGDGYTF. The CDR3 DNA is TGTGCCAGCAGCGTAGCCCGACAGGGCGATGGCTACACCTTC. V and J are TRBV9 and TRBJ1-2, with 7 nucleotides matching TRBD1. The CDR3 length is 14 residues. The germline V gene encodes CDR1 SGDLS and CDR2 YYNGEE. Trimming removed 0 bases from V and 6 bases from J; junction bases left unmatched: 5.

There are a few counts of this clonotype. The gene calls are TRBV6-1 and TRBJ1-4, with a tentative D call TRBD1 (5 bases). With 5 bases removed from V and 0 bases from J, the gap between germline ends came to 16 bases. CDR3 length: 17 amino acids. Germline loops: CDR1 MNHNS, CDR2 SASEGT. CDR3 sequence (DNA): TGTGCCAGCAGTCGAATGACCGGGACGGCAACTAATGAAAAACTGTTTTTT. Protein: CASSRMTGTATNEKLFF.

This clonotype came up a few times. The rearrangement links TRBV4-3 to TRBJ2-1; weak D call: TRBD1 (6 bases). Trimming left V 1 base short and J 5 bases short, with 15 bases between. Germline CDR1 and CDR2: LGHNA and YSLEER. The CDR3 consists of 16 residues. The CDR3 is CASSQGVAQGNNEQFF. As DNA, the CDR3 is TGCGCCAGCAGCCAAGGGGTTGCTCAGGGGAACAATGAGCAGTTCTTC.

This rearrangement joins TRBV4-1 to TRBJ2-1; 7 bases are a match to TRBD1. V was pared by 2 bases and J by 3 bases, with 13 bases of the junction left unmatched. CDR3 length: 18 residues. CDR1 is MGHRA, CDR2 YSYEKL, per germline. The CDR3 reads CASSQRPLVGTVYNEQFF. The CDR3 DNA reads as TGCGCCAGCAGCCAACGCCCCCTCGTTGGGACAGTCTACAATGAGCAGTTCTTC.

This clonotype was counted at least ten times. The rearrangement links TRBV20-1 to TRBJ2-1; 8 bases are a match to TRBD2. CDR1 and CDR2 from the germline V gene are DFQATT and SNEGSKA (reference sequence). After removal of 7 bases from V and 4 bases from J, the junction contained 9 bases not matched to a gene. The CDR3 spans 14 residues. CDR3: CSVSTSAYYNEQFF. The CDR3 DNA follows: TGCAGTGTTTCGACTAGCGCGTATTACAATGAGCAGTTCTTC.

The V call is TRBV3-1, the J call TRBJ2-1, with 13 bases that match TRBD2. Trimming cost V 1 base and J 8 bases; bases outside gene matches: 8. The CDR3 length is 17 residues. Germline V gene lookup returns CDR1 LGHDT and CDR2 YNNKEL (reference sequence). In DNA form, the CDR3 reads TGTGCCAGCAGCCAAGTAACGACTAGCGGGAGGACCCATGAGCAGTTCTTC. Translated: CASSQVTTSGRTHEQFF.

This clonotype has only a few counts. V gene TRBV27 combines with J gene TRBJ1-1; D might be TRBD1 (5 bases). Between the trimmed V and J ends, which lost 2 bases and 7 bases, there was a span of 17 bases. Germline V gene sequence: CDR1 MNHEY, CDR2 SMNVEV (reference sequence). CDR3 size: 15 residues. The CDR3 reads CASSLKPGGSGEAFF. In DNA, the CDR3 is TGTGCCAGCAGTTTAAAGCCGGGGGGGAGTGGTGAAGCTTTCTTT.

This clonotype was detected many times. The chain is built from TRBV9 and TRBJ2-7, with TRBD2 matching 8 bases. CDR3 size: 15 residues. V was clipped by 0 bases and J by 2 bases; unmatched bases: 4. The germline gives CDR1 SGDLS, CDR2 YYNGEE. The CDR3 here is CASSVEAGATYEQYF. In nucleotides, the CDR3 is TGTGCCAGCAGCGTAGAAGCGGGGGCTACCTACGAGCAGTACTTC.

This clonotype was detected only a few times. The chain recombines TRBV29-1 with TRBJ2-7; no clear D. The germline V gene has CDR1 SQVTM and CDR2 ANQGSEA. The CDR3 covers 12 residues. For the CDR3, the DNA is TGCAGTGCCGGTAGGTCAGGCCTCGAGCAGTACTTC. Its translation: CSAGRSGLEQYF.

This clonotype was picked up many times. The chain links TRBV5-4 to TRBJ2-1, with D possibly matching TRBD2 (5 bases). The V and J ends lost 0 bases and 3 bases respectively, with 10 bases between them. Germline V gene sequence: CDR1 SGHNT, CDR2 YYREEE (reference sequence). The CDR3 length is 15 residues. The chain's CDR3 is CASSLVGALYNEQFF. The CDR3 region has the DNA TGTGCCAGCAGCTTGGTGGGAGCCCTCTACAATGAGCAGTTCTTC. Full variable domain (remainder filled in from reference TRBV5-4 and TRBJ2-1): ETGVTQSPTHLIKTRGQQVTLRCSSQSGHNTVSWYQQALGQGPQFIFQYYREEENGRGNFPPRFSGLQFPNYSSELNVNALELDDSALYLCASSLVGALYNEQFFGPGTRLTVL.

This clonotype occurred a few times. V usage is TRBV27 and J usage is TRBJ2-1, with a tentative D call TRBD2 (5 bases). Germline CDR1 MNHEY, CDR2 SMNVEV (reference sequence). This CDR3 is 13 amino acids long. V lost 5 bases to trimming and J lost 3 bases, with 8 bases between them. The CDR3 sequence: CASSAGLYNEQFF. The DNA of the CDR3 is TGTGCCAGCAGTGCGGGCCTCTACAATGAGCAGTTCTTC.

The J gene is TRBJ2-3, the V gene TRBV12-3 or TRBV12-4; 7 nucleotides line up with TRBD2. V dropped 11 bases and J dropped 2; count of bases not matched to a gene: 7. The CDR3 has 13 amino acids. The CDR3 DNA reads as TGTGCCGGAGCTAGCGGACCCACAGATACGCAGTATTTT. Encoded protein: CAGASGPTDTQYF.

This chain links TRBV9 with TRBJ1-3, with a possible D match to TRBD1 (6 bases). The V gene's germline CDR1 is SGDLS and CDR2 YYNGEE. V was pared by 2 bases and J by 3 bases, with 12 bases between. This CDR3 region has 15 residues. CDR3 sequence reads: CASSVRGGGGNTIYF. The CDR3 region has the DNA TGTGCCAGCAGCGTGAGAGGGGGAGGTGGAAACACCATATATTTT.

This clonotype appeared a few times. The V call is TRBV6-4, the J call TRBJ2-3; 8 bases align to TRBD1. This CDR3 is built from 15 residues. The junction had 6 bases not matched to a gene; V was cut back by 5 bases and J by 2 bases. CDR1 is MRHNA, CDR2 SNTAGT, per germline. The CDR3 sequence is CASSQSDRATDTQYF. CDR3 nucleotide sequence: TGTGCCAGCAGTCAATCGGACAGGGCCACAGATACGCAGTATTTT.

This clonotype was detected ten times or more. This chain links TRBV7-8 with TRBJ2-5; 10 bases line up with TRBD1. The V and J ends lost 2 bases and 3 bases, in that order; junction bases with no gene match: 6. This CDR3 is 16 amino acids long. Germline loops: CDR1 SGHVS, CDR2 FQNEAQ. CDR3 DNA sequence: TGTGCCAGCAGCTTACAGTCTGGACAGGGGGAAGAGACCCAGTACTTC. This sequence encodes CASSLQSGQGEETQYF.

CDR3 sequence: CASTGGRGTDTQYF. The CDR3 DNA reads TGTGCCAGCACGGGCGGGAGGGGCACAGATACGCAGTATTTT. The chain has TRBV25-1 and TRBJ2-3; 9 nucleotides line up with TRBD2. The CDR3 spans 14 residues. After removal of 7 bases from V and 1 base from J, the junction contained 3 bases not matched to a gene. Germline V CDR1 and CDR2: MGHDK, SYGVNS.

The chain recombines TRBV5-6 with TRBJ2-1; 11 positions match TRBD2. The CDR3 covers 15 residues. Germline values: CDR1 SGHDT, CDR2 YYEEEE. With V trimmed by 0 bases and J by 7 bases, 3 bases remained unmatched. The CDR3 sequence: CASSLVASGRNEQFF. The CDR3 DNA reads TGTGCCAGCAGCTTGGTGGCTAGCGGGAGGAATGAGCAGTTCTTC.